This T cell receptor beta chain was recorded in a study of blood T cell repertoires in COVID-19. Whole-study context: Italy, Spain and the United States were the sources of the convalescent and acute COVID-19 samples.

Method: immunoSEQ multiplex PCR; TCRdb's copy keeps in-frame clones and lacks some. The sample has about 180,000 clones, about 85% seen once; the top ten hold about 5.6%. The Seattle site enrolled patients during active infection and followed them longitudinally. The trim removed 6 bases at V and 8 bases at J, leaving 4 bases unmatched. The germline CDR1 and CDR2 sequences are MRHNA and SNTAGT. The CDR3 length is 15 residues. This chain links TRBV6-4 with TRBJ2-1, with 16 bases matching TRBD2. The receptor's source is a woman aged 50 to 60 with COVID-19, enrolled during active disease. What was sequenced was peripheral blood. The CDR3 nucleotides read TGTGCCAGCAGCGGGACTAGCGGGGGGGCCTATGAGCAGTTCTTC. Protein product: CASSGTSGGAYEQFF.